This record looks at one T cell receptor beta chain sequence and its context. The antigen is unknown. V lost 6 bases and J lost 0; bases outside the gene matches: 5. CDR3 length: 15 amino acids. Germline CDR1 reads MDHEN; CDR2 reads SYDVKM. These data come from a study of shared clonotypes between healthy human individuals. Points from the study as a whole: Clonotypes that were shared across a handful of donors made up 4% to 6% of naive CD4 clonotypes.

Profiled with immunoSEQ multiplex PCR; TCRdb holds only in-frame clones, not every one. The repertoire holds 1,500,000 or so clones, with around 97% as singletons. The J gene is TRBJ1-5, the V gene TRBV28; 7 positions agree with TRBD1. The sample consisted of naive CD4+ T cells sorted from blood. Indicated subset: CD45RA+ positively selected. This receptor was identified in a man aged 25-45 years in good health. CDR3 nucleotides: TGTGCCAGCAGCCGGGGGACAGCTAGCAATCAGCCCCAGCATTTT. Protein sequence: CASSRGTASNQPQHF. Using reference TRBV28 and TRBJ1-5 for the parts outside the CDR3, the full variable domain is DVKVTQSSRYLVKRTGEKVFLECVQDMDHENMFWYRQDPGLGLRLIYFSYDVKMKEKGDIPEGYSVSREKKERFSLILESASTNQTSMYLCASSRGTASNQPQHFGDGTRLSIL.